This T cell receptor beta chain was identified in a study of Graves' ophthalmopathy and Graves' hyperthyroidism. For repertoire sequencing, the TCR beta CDR3 regions were amplified from RNA transcripts. HTBI primers were employed in first-round RT-PCR, then a second-round multiplex PCR followed. TCRdb processed the multiplex PCR reads anew with MiXCR; each CDR3 protein has one entry. Here the sample spans over a million distinct CDR3 sequences, about 38% being singletons. The V gene's germline CDR1 is MNHNS and CDR2 SASEGT. The CDR3 covers 14 residues. V shed 9 bases and J 5 bases; nucleotides not matched to a gene: 10.

The chain combines TRBV6-1 with TRBJ2-5; 9 nucleotides agree with TRBD1. Sequenced sample: peripheral blood or thyroid tissue (not recorded which). The receptor comes from an adult man with Graves' hyperthyroidism. The CDR3 DNA sequence: TGTGCCAGTAAGAGGACAGGGGCTGGGGAGACCCAGTACTTC. Translation: CASKRTGAGETQYF.